The 27 T cell receptor beta chains listed next were all sequenced from one sample in a study of shared clonotypes between healthy human individuals. Profiling relied on immunoSEQ multiplex PCR, and the TCRdb table lists in-frame clones only, not all of them. This table holds over a million clones, around 82% found once. Material: memory CD4+ T cells from PBMCs. Subset noted: CD45RA-negative fraction. The receptors stem from a young man in good health. Some clones in this sample may be carry-over from other donors' samples.

This clone has only a few counts. The chain combines TRBV18 with TRBJ2-7; D gene uncertain. With 3 bases removed from V and 2 bases from J, the gap between germline ends came to 14 bases. Germline loops: CDR1 KGHSH, CDR2 LQKENI. The CDR3 is 15 amino acids. In DNA, the CDR3 is TGTGCCAGCTCACCTTTTGACCGTACAACCTACGAGCAGTACTTC. As protein: CASSPFDRTTYEQYF.

The genes are TRBV19 and TRBJ1-5, with D tentatively TRBD1 (5 bases). The CDR3 is 16 amino acids. Germline V CDR1 and CDR2: LNHDA, SQIVND (reference sequence). The ends were cut back, 4 bases at V and 1 base at J, with 14 bases in the middle. CDR3 amino acids: CASSRAWGISNQPQHF. DNA of the CDR3: TGTGCCAGTAGTAGGGCGTGGGGGATCAGCAATCAGCCCCAGCATTTT.

This clone appeared many times. The rearrangement joins TRBV11-3 to TRBJ2-2; 11 nucleotides match TRBD2. This CDR3 has 13 amino acids. Germline values: CDR1 SGHNT, CDR2 YENEEA. In nucleotides, the CDR3 is TGTGCAACTAGCGGGAGTCGGACCGGGGAGCTGTTTTTT. This translates into CATSGSRTGELFF.

The V and J genes are TRBV5-4 and TRBJ2-3, with D tentatively TRBD1 (5 bases). The V and J ends lost 0 bases and 4 bases respectively, with 15 bases between them. The germline CDR1 and CDR2 sequences are SGHNT and YYREEE (reference sequence). The CDR3 sequence is 16 residues long. This CDR3 reads CASSLEATRGADTQYF. CDR3 DNA: TGTGCCAGCAGCTTGGAAGCAACAAGGGGCGCAGATACGCAGTATTTT.

This sequence joins TRBV11-2 and TRBJ2-7; 11 positions agree with TRBD1. The germline CDR1 and CDR2 sequences are SGHAT and FQNNGV. The trim removed 4 bases at V and 2 bases at J, leaving 10 bases unmatched. The CDR3 loop spans 17 amino acids. CDR3 sequence reads: CASSSRPGTGGTYEQYF. For the CDR3, the DNA is TGTGCCAGCAGCTCGAGACCCGGGACAGGGGGGACCTACGAGCAGTACTTC.

The rearrangement joins TRBV7-9 to TRBJ2-7; 7 bases line up with TRBD1. This CDR3 has 16 amino acids. V was pared by 1 base and J by 3 bases, with 9 bases of the junction left unmatched. Germline CDR1 reads SEHNR; CDR2 reads FQNEAQ (reference sequence). In DNA form, the CDR3 reads TGTGCCAGCAGCTTAGAGACAGGGAGATATGGCTACGAGCAGTACTTC. It is translated as CASSLETGRYGYEQYF. Full variable domain (outside the CDR3, taken from reference TRBV7-9 and TRBJ2-7): DTGVSQNPRHKITKRGQNVTFRCDPISEHNRLYWYRQTLGQGPEFLTYFQNEAQLEKSRLLSDRFSAERPKGSFSTLEIQRTEQGDSAMYLCASSLETGRYGYEQYFGPGTRLTVT.

This chain links TRBV29-1 with TRBJ1-1; 11 bases fit TRBD1. Per the germline V gene, CDR1 is SQVTM and CDR2 is ANQGSEA. This CDR3 is built from 13 residues. Trimming removed 6 bases from V and 10 bases from J; junction bases left unmatched: 10. The CDR3 loop is CSVDGQGAMGAFF. DNA for the CDR3: TGCAGCGTCGATGGACAGGGGGCAATGGGAGCTTTCTTT.

The rearrangement uses TRBV5-4 and TRBJ2-3; D perhaps matches TRBD2 (6 bases). Germline CDR1 SGHNT, CDR2 YYREEE (reference sequence). This CDR3 is 15 amino acids long. Trimming left V 1 base short and J 3 bases short, with 12 bases between. CDR3 amino acids: CASSLFWEETDTQYF. In DNA, the CDR3 is TGTGCCAGCAGCTTGTTTTGGGAGGAGACAGATACGCAGTATTTT.

The chain has TRBV4-2 and TRBJ2-2, with D tentatively TRBD1 or TRBD2 (5 bases each). Germline loops: CDR1 LGHNA, CDR2 YNFKEQ. Trimming removed 0 bases from V and 10 bases from J, with 15 bases in between. The CDR3 has 15 residues. The CDR3 DNA sequence: TGTGCCAGCAGCCAAGATAGGGGAGTGCTGGCGGAGCTGTTTTTT. Amino acids: CASSQDRGVLAELFF.

V is TRBV28 and J is TRBJ2-5; 8 bases are a match to TRBD2. The CDR3 has 15 amino acids. The germline V gene encodes CDR1 MDHEN and CDR2 SYDVKM. The ends lost 6 bases at V and 4 bases at J; junction bases unmatched: 10. The CDR3: CASRKAGARIETQYF. DNA of the CDR3: TGTGCCAGCAGAAAAGCGGGAGCACGGATAGAGACCCAGTACTTC.

In this sample, this clone turned up a few times. V is TRBV7-2 and J is TRBJ2-3; TRBD1 matches 7 bases. With 8 bases clipped from V and 2 bases from J, the junction kept 7 bases outside the gene matches. There are 14 residues in the CDR3. Germline V gene lookup returns CDR1 SGHTA and CDR2 FQGNSA. The CDR3 is CASDKGQHTDTQYF. CDR3 DNA: TGTGCCAGCGATAAGGGACAGCACACAGATACGCAGTATTTT.

This clone was picked up one time. CDR3 coding DNA: TGTGCCAGCATTAGACTAGCGGGAATGGGCGAGCAGTACTTC. Translated, it gives CASIRLAGMGEQYF. J is TRBJ2-7 and V is TRBV2; 11 nucleotides agree with TRBD2. V was pared by 7 bases and J by 6 bases, with 8 bases of the junction left unmatched. The germline gives CDR1 SNHLY, CDR2 FYNNEI. The CDR3 is 14 amino acids.

Ten or more counts support this clone. The chain carries TRBV27 and TRBJ1-2; weak D call: TRBD1 (6 bases). CDR1 MNHEY and CDR2 SMNVEV come from the germline V gene (reference sequence). CDR3 size: 15 residues. The germline V and J ends were trimmed by 5 bases and 8 bases, with 21 bases remaining between them. Written as DNA, the CDR3 is TGTGCCAGCAGTCTGACAAATCAGGGGCGCCGAGGCTACACCTTC. Amino acid sequence: CASSLTNQGRRGYTF.

The chain carries TRBV15 and TRBJ2-7; D remains unclear. This CDR3 has 14 amino acids. Trimming took off 0 bases at V and 4 bases at J, with 10 bases between the two ends. Germline CDR1 LNHNV, CDR2 YYDKDF (reference sequence). The CDR3 spells CATSRDPASYEQYF. CDR3 coding DNA: TGTGCCACCAGCAGAGATCCCGCCTCATACGAGCAGTACTTC.

The chain couples TRBV27 to TRBJ2-7; D might be TRBD2 (7 bases). V was pared by 6 bases and J by 2 bases, with 17 bases between. The CDR3 runs to 15 residues. Germline V gives CDR1 MNHEY, CDR2 SMNVEV (reference sequence). CDR3 bases: TGTGCCAGCAGAAGCTGGGGGGGCCTCACCTACGAGCAGTACTTC. Protein product: CASRSWGGLTYEQYF.

The chain couples TRBV27 to TRBJ1-2; 7 nucleotides align to TRBD1. The CDR3 extends over 13 amino acids. The germline V gene encodes CDR1 MNHEY and CDR2 SMNVEV (reference sequence). The V gene end was trimmed by 6 bases and the J gene end by 8 bases; junction bases not matched to a gene: 9. This chain's CDR3 is CASSTLTGNGYTF. CDR3 bases: TGTGCCAGCAGCACCCTGACAGGGAACGGCTACACCTTC.

The V call is TRBV5-4, the J call TRBJ2-2; 7 bases align to TRBD1. The germline CDR1 and CDR2 sequences are SGHNT and YYREEE (reference sequence). The ends lost 4 bases at V and 1 base at J; junction bases unmatched: 1. The CDR3 runs 14 residues. The CDR3 DNA follows: TGTGCCAGCAGCAGGGACAGGAACACCGGGGAGCTGTTTTTT. As protein: CASSRDRNTGELFF.

The CDR3 here is CASSSDRRPTNEKLFF. The CDR3, as DNA: TGTGCCAGCAGTAGCGACAGGCGCCCAACTAATGAAAAACTGTTTTTT. The chain links TRBV6-7 to TRBJ1-4, with D possibly being TRBD1 (6 bases). TRBV6-7 is an open reading frame, and its role is uncertain. V was clipped by 5 bases and J by 0 bases, with 13 bases between them. This CDR3 is built from 16 residues.

The V and J genes are TRBV19 and TRBJ2-1, with a tentative D call TRBD1 (6 bases). The CDR3 sequence is 15 residues long. Trimming shortened V by 2 bases and J by 7 bases, and 15 bases separated the two germline ends. Per germline, CDR1 LNHDA and CDR2 SQIVND (reference sequence). The CDR3 loop is CASSIRQVGRNEQFF. CDR3 bases: TGTGCCAGTAGTATAAGACAGGTAGGAAGAAATGAGCAGTTCTTC.

J is TRBJ2-3 and V is TRBV7-2; D gene uncertain. The germline gives CDR1 SGHTA, CDR2 FQGNSA. The CDR3 has 10 residues. Trimming took 7 bases from V and 4 from J, leaving 3 bases between them. The CDR3 DNA follows: TGTGCCAGCAACGCAGATACGCAGTATTTT. It yields the protein CASNADTQYF.

This rearrangement joins TRBV19 to TRBJ1-1; D is unresolved. The CDR3 spans 12 residues. Deletions cut 3 bases from V and 2 bases from J, with 4 bases between. The germline gives CDR1 LNHDA, CDR2 SQIVND (reference sequence). The CDR3 protein is CASSIGNTEAFF. The DNA for the CDR3 is TGTGCCAGTAGTATTGGCAACACTGAAGCTTTCTTT.

Written as DNA, the CDR3 is TGCGCCAGCAGGTATCAGGGACTAGCGGGAGACAATGAGCAGTTCTTC. This encodes CASRYQGLAGDNEQFF. V gene TRBV5-1 combines with J gene TRBJ2-1; 14 bases are shared with TRBD2. Germline loops: CDR1 SGHRS, CDR2 YFSETQ. CDR3 length: 16 amino acids. Trimming took 5 bases from V and 5 from J; bases not matched to a gene: 6.

The chain has TRBV5-1 and TRBJ2-5, with 13 nucleotides matching TRBD2. The CDR3 totals 17 residues. Germline V gives CDR1 SGHRS, CDR2 YFSETQ. V lost 1 base to trimming and J lost 4 bases; unmatched junction nucleotides: 7. DNA for the CDR3: TGCGCCAGCAGCTTGAAGCGTGGACTAGCGGGAGCAGAGACCCAGTACTTC. Its translation is CASSLKRGLAGAETQYF.

The rearrangement uses TRBV11-2 and TRBJ2-1; TRBD2 agrees at 9 bases. Germline V lookup: CDR1 SGHAT, CDR2 FQNNGV. After removal of 2 bases from V and 8 bases from J, the junction contained 7 bases not matched to a gene. CDR3 size: 15 residues. CDR3 residues: CASSLTASGNYEQFF. The CDR3 DNA sequence: TGTGCCAGCAGCTTAACGGCTAGCGGGAACTATGAGCAGTTCTTC. Full variable domain (missing parts from reference TRBV11-2 and TRBJ2-1): EAGVAQSPRYKIIEKRQSVAFWCNPISGHATLYWYQQILGQGPKLLIQFQNNGVVDDSQLPKDRFSAERLKGVDSTLKIQPAKLEDSAVYLCASSLTASGNYEQFFGPGTRLTVL.

CDR3 in DNA: TGCGCCAGCAGCTGGGGGGACAGGGGTTCGGAAGAGCAGTACTTC. Protein sequence: CASSWGDRGSEEQYF. The chain uses TRBV5-1 and TRBJ2-7; 10 bases match TRBD1. This CDR3 is built from 15 residues. V lost 3 bases, J lost 7 bases, and 10 bases stayed unmatched. In germline, CDR1 is SGHRS, CDR2 YFSETQ.

This rearrangement joins TRBV5-1 to TRBJ2-3; D gene unclear. Trimming took off 2 bases at V and 1 base at J, with 14 bases between the two ends. From germline, CDR1 is SGHRS and CDR2 YFSETQ. CDR3 length equals 16 residues. DNA for the CDR3: TGCGCCAGCAGCTTCGCTCTTAGCATGCGCACAGATACGCAGTATTTT. Residues: CASSFALSMRTDTQYF.

CDR3 in amino acids: CASSPPKEKLFF. CDR3 nucleotide sequence: TGTGCCAGCAGCCCCCCCAAAGAAAAACTGTTTTTT. V is TRBV28 and J is TRBJ1-4; no reliable D call. The CDR3 spans 12 residues. Looked up from germline, CDR1 is MDHEN and CDR2 is SYDVKM. V gave up 6 bases and J gave up 8 bases, with 10 bases separating them.